The 9 T cell receptor beta chains below were found in one sample sequenced in a study of blood T cells in healthy people across ages. PCR was performed a second time for about 7 to 12 cycles using a sample-barcoded 5' primer and a J-beta primer mix. TCRdb re-derived calls from the 5' RACE reads in MiXCR, one entry per CDR3 protein. The table records approximately 810,000 distinct CDR3 sequences, about 28% of them present only once. Sequenced material: blood. The origin of the receptors is an elderly woman in good health.

This clonotype came up a few times. This chain connects TRBV5-5 to TRBJ1-1; maybe TRBD1 (6 bases). The germline gives CDR1 SGHKS, CDR2 YYEKEE (reference sequence). The CDR3 extends over 16 amino acids. Trimming shortened V by 5 bases and J by 5 bases, and 22 bases separated the two germline ends. The CDR3 region is CASSFVGGGRSTEAFF. CDR3 DNA sequence: TGTGCCAGCAGTTTCGTCGGTGGGGGCCGGAGTACTGAAGCTTTCTTT.

This chain connects TRBV20-1 to TRBJ2-1; TRBD1 matches at 7 bases. The better agreement between TRBJ2-7 and the DNA end casts doubt on the J call. The CDR3 spans 12 residues. Germline lookup yields CDR1 DFQATT and CDR2 SNEGSKA (reference sequence). The CDR3 protein is CSASKGAQEQYF. CDR3 nucleotides: TGCAGTGCTAGTAAGGGGGCTCAAGAGCAGTACTTC.

The table lists this clonotype with a few counts. This sequence may be a read error, since a much larger clone differs from it by one base. This chain joins TRBV7-9 and TRBJ2-5; D ambiguous. V lost 3 bases and J 4 bases, leaving 12 bases between the germline ends. Germline assignment: CDR1 SEHNR and CDR2 FQNEAQ (reference sequence). CDR3 size: 14 residues. The CDR3 sequence is CASSLGSLLETQYF. In DNA, the CDR3 is TGTGCCAGCAGCTTGGGTAGCCTCTTAGAGACCCAGTACTTC. Combining the CDR3 with reference TRBV7-9 and TRBJ2-5 gives the whole variable domain DTGVSQNPRHKITKRGQNVTFRCDPISEHNRLYWYRQTLGQGPEFLTYFQNEAQLEKSRLLSDRFSAERPKGSFSTLEIQRTEQGDSAMYLCASSLGSLLETQYFGPGTRLLVL.

The table lists this clonotype with many counts. The chain has TRBV7-2 and TRBJ1-5; D may be TRBD1 (5 bases). The CDR3 runs to 15 residues. The germline V gene has CDR1 SGHTA and CDR2 FQGNSA. V was shortened by 3 bases and J by 6 bases, with 15 bases between the two germline ends. Written as DNA, the CDR3 is TGTGCCAGCAGCTTGGGGGGAACGCGGGCTCAGCCCCAGCATTTT. It specifies CASSLGGTRAQPQHF. Combining the CDR3 with reference TRBV7-2 and TRBJ1-5 gives the whole variable domain GAGVSQSPSNKVTEKGKDVELRCDPISGHTALYWYRQSLGQGLEFLIYFQGNSAPDKSGLPSDRFSAERTGGSVSTLTIQRTQQEDSAVYLCASSLGGTRAQPQHFGDGTRLSIL.

On this clonotype: One base away lies a much larger clone, so this may be a sequencing read error. The chain employs TRBV20-1 and TRBJ2-7; the D gene is possibly TRBD2 (6 bases). Per the germline V gene, CDR1 is DFQATT and CDR2 is SNEGSKA (reference sequence). V shed 3 bases and J shed 3 bases, with 6 bases lying between them. The CDR3 contains 11 residues. In DNA form, the CDR3 reads TGCAGTGCTAGGCGGGACTACGAGCAGTACTTC. Protein: CSARRDYEQYF.

This clonotype showed up many times. J is TRBJ2-3 and V is TRBV20-1; TRBD2 matches at 16 bases. V was clipped by 6 bases and J by 1 base; unmatched bases: 7. This CDR3 is 17 amino acids long. CDR1 and CDR2 (germline): DFQATT, SNEGSKA (reference sequence). The chain's CDR3 is CSASGGTSGGGTDTQYF. CDR3 DNA: TGCAGTGCCAGCGGGGGGACTAGCGGGGGGGGCACAGATACGCAGTATTTT.

CDR3 protein: CASSLIFGDTEAFF. CDR3 bases: TGCGCCAGCAGCTTAATCTTCGGGGACACTGAAGCTTTCTTT. The V call is TRBV5-1, the J call TRBJ1-1; D not certain. Germline V gene lookup returns CDR1 SGHRS and CDR2 YFSETQ. V lost 2 bases and J 3 bases, leaving 11 bases between the germline ends. CDR3 size: 14 residues.

The rearrangement joins TRBV7-8 to TRBJ1-2, with D possibly being TRBD1 (5 bases). V was shortened by 5 bases and J by 4 bases, with 14 bases between the two germline ends. The length of the CDR3 is 14 residues. Germline assignment: CDR1 SGHVS and CDR2 FQNEAQ. CDR3 sequence: CASSPGTESYGYTF. The DNA for the CDR3 is TGTGCCAGCAGCCCAGGGACGGAAAGCTATGGCTACACCTTC.

This clonotype has just one count. V and J are TRBV6-1 and TRBJ1-5; D is unclear. The length of the CDR3 is 20 residues. Germline V lookup: CDR1 MNHNS, CDR2 SASEGT. V lost 0 bases and J lost 0, with 21 bases in between. The CDR3 DNA follows: TGTGCCAGCAGTGAAGCGCGTCAGACTGCCGGAAGCCATAGCAATCAGCCCCAGCATTTT. It codes for CASSEARQTAGSHSNQPQHF.